The next 21 T cell receptor beta chains were all read from a single sample in a study of Siglec-9 on CD8 T cells in melanoma. The data were produced by immunoSEQ multiplex PCR, yet TCRdb's version contains in-frame clones alone and is incomplete. This table has more than 25,000 clones, roughly 78% appearing once. Sample: Siglec-9- CD8+ T cells sorted from blood. These receptor sequences come from a human donor in good health.

This rearrangement joins TRBV29-1 to TRBJ2-3; 7 nucleotides agree with TRBD1. The CDR3 loop spans 15 amino acids. Trimming took 6 bases from V and 6 from J; bases not matched to a gene: 15. Germline V CDR1 and CDR2: SQVTM, ANQGSEA. The CDR3 is CSVRTGRRDVDTQYF. DNA of the CDR3: TGCAGCGTGAGGACAGGAAGAAGGGATGTGGATACGCAGTATTTT.

The chain employs TRBV27 and TRBJ1-5; TRBD1 matches 8 bases. Per germline, CDR1 MNHEY and CDR2 SMNVEV (reference sequence). The CDR3 is 14 residues long. The junction had 5 bases not matched to a gene; V was cut back by 5 bases and J by 5 bases. The CDR3 nucleotides are TGTGCCAGCAGTCCCGGGACAGGTTATCAGCCCCAGCATTTT. It specifies CASSPGTGYQPQHF.

This clone was observed a handful of times. The chain combines TRBV7-7 with TRBJ1-5, with 8 bases that match TRBD1. The CDR3 sequence is 16 residues long. V shed 5 bases and J 7 bases; nucleotides not matched to a gene: 13. Germline V gene data show CDR1 as SSHAT and CDR2 as FNYEAQ (reference sequence). In DNA, the CDR3 is TGTGCCAGCAGCGAAGACGGACAGGGACGCGGCCAGCCCCAGCATTTT. Translating gives CASSEDGQGRGQPQHF.

The chain carries TRBV7-9 and TRBJ2-1; possibly TRBD1 for D (5 bases). Germline V CDR1 and CDR2: SEHNR, FQNEAQ (reference sequence). The CDR3 spans 16 residues. V was pared by 1 base and J by 1 base, with 11 bases between. The CDR3 is CASSLVQGMSYNEQFF. The CDR3 DNA reads TGTGCCAGCAGCTTAGTTCAGGGAATGTCCTACAATGAGCAGTTCTTC.

This chain links TRBV7-8 with TRBJ2-7, with D perhaps matching TRBD2 (6 bases). Germline assignment: CDR1 SGHVS and CDR2 FQNEAQ. The CDR3 length is 14 residues. V was clipped by 2 bases and J by 2 bases, with 10 bases between them. The CDR3 DNA reads TGTGCCAGCAGCTTAATGGGCGGGGCCTACGAGCAGTACGTC. Its translation is CASSLMGGAYEQYV.

The chain couples TRBV9 to TRBJ2-6; 9 nucleotides agree with TRBD1. Losses at the gene ends were 0 bases for V and 8 bases for J; bases not matched to a gene: 12. The CDR3 has 18 residues. CDR1 is SGDLS and CDR2 is YYNGEE in the germline V gene. The CDR3 DNA sequence: TGTGCCAGCAGCGTAGATTTAATGGGGACAGGGAACTCCAACGTCCTGACTTTC. Its translation is CASSVDLMGTGNSNVLTF.

This rearrangement joins TRBV5-4 to TRBJ2-1, with 11 bases that match TRBD2. The CDR3 is 14 residues long. Germline CDR1 reads SGHNT; CDR2 reads YYREEE (reference sequence). V gave up 5 bases and J gave up 8 bases; unmatched junction bases: 6. CDR3 residues: CASRVAGGTDEQFF. The CDR3 coding sequence is TGTGCCAGCAGGGTAGCGGGAGGGACGGATGAGCAGTTCTTC.

This chain joins TRBV28 and TRBJ2-1, with D perhaps matching TRBD2 (6 bases). Germline values: CDR1 MDHEN, CDR2 SYDVKM. CDR3 size: 16 residues. With 3 bases removed from V and 5 bases from J, the gap between germline ends came to 17 bases. The CDR3 nucleotides read TGTGCCAGCAGTTTGTTCCGGGGGAGTCCCCACAATGAGCAGTTCTTC. It yields the protein CASSLFRGSPHNEQFF.

The CDR3 DNA is TGTGCCAGTAGTATCGGGACAGGTCGGGGCGCCTACGAGCAGTACTTC. Translating gives CASSIGTGRGAYEQYF. V is TRBV19 and J is TRBJ2-7, with TRBD1 matching over 8 bases. V shed 3 bases, J shed 2 bases, and the junction held 9 bases outside the gene matches. The CDR3 totals 16 residues. Germline-derived CDR1 and CDR2 are LNHDA and SQIVND (reference sequence).

This clone was seen a few times. J is TRBJ1-1 and V is TRBV19; maybe TRBD1 (6 bases). V was shortened by 10 bases and J by 4 bases, with 19 bases between the two germline ends. The germline V gene encodes CDR1 LNHDA and CDR2 SQIVND (reference sequence). The CDR3 has 14 amino acids. The DNA of the CDR3 is TGTGCCACGAGGGACACCTCATGGGGCACTGAAGCTTTCTTT. Translating it yields CATRDTSWGTEAFF.

V is TRBV6-5 and J is TRBJ1-1; 7 nucleotides match TRBD1. The V gene's germline CDR1 is MNHEY and CDR2 SVGAGI. J gave up 0 bases and V 0 bases, and 1 base lay outside the gene matches. CDR3 size: 15 residues. The CDR3 sequence is CASSYSTGLNTEAFF. As DNA, the CDR3 is TGTGCCAGCAGTTACTCGACAGGGCTGAACACTGAAGCTTTCTTT.

This clone was seen once. The genes are TRBV19 and TRBJ1-2; 8 bases map to TRBD1. Germline CDR1 and CDR2: LNHDA and SQIVND (reference sequence). CDR3 length: 15 residues. V lost 5 bases and J lost 2; bases outside the gene matches: 7. The DNA for the CDR3 is TGTGCCAGTAGTTACCCTTGGACAGGGAACTATGGCTACACCTTC. It is translated as CASSYPWTGNYGYTF.

This clone was recorded only once. CDR3 coding DNA: TGTGCCAGCAGTTGGACGCAGGGAGCTAATGAAAAACTGTTTTTT. Protein product: CASSWTQGANEKLFF. V gene TRBV27 combines with J gene TRBJ1-4, with D tentatively TRBD1 (5 bases). Germline assignment: CDR1 MNHEY and CDR2 SMNVEV (reference sequence). The germline V and J ends were trimmed by 4 bases and 3 bases, with 12 bases remaining between them. The CDR3 consists of 15 residues.

The gene calls are TRBV13 and TRBJ2-3; the D gene is possibly TRBD2 (6 bases). Germline CDR1 reads PRHDT; CDR2 reads FYEKMQ (reference sequence). The length of the CDR3 is 13 residues. With 5 bases removed from V and 5 bases from J, the gap between germline ends came to 11 bases. CDR3 loop: CASSAWGVDTQYF. In DNA, the CDR3 is TGTGCCAGCAGCGCCTGGGGGGTAGATACGCAGTATTTT.

The V call is TRBV6-6, the J call TRBJ2-7; unclear D gene. This CDR3 has 13 residues. Germline lookup yields CDR1 MNHNY and CDR2 SVGAGI (reference sequence). Trimming left V 0 bases short and J 3 bases short, with 6 bases between. In DNA, the CDR3 is TGTGCCAGCAGTTACTCGGCAGGCTACGAGCAGTACGTC. This codes for CASSYSAGYEQYV.

This clone was detected only once. The chain couples TRBV6-5 to TRBJ2-7; 8 bases agree with TRBD1. Germline CDR1 is MNHEY and CDR2 is SVGAGI. CDR3 size: 13 residues. V gave up 10 bases and J gave up 2 bases; unmatched junction bases: 7. As DNA, the CDR3 is TGTGCCAAGACGACAGGGGACGCCTACGAGCAGTACGTC. Translated, it gives CAKTTGDAYEQYV.

The sample holds one count of this clone. This chain links TRBV27 with TRBJ2-7, with 10 bases lining up with TRBD1. Germline V gives CDR1 MNHEY, CDR2 SMNVEV (reference sequence). The CDR3 has 15 amino acids. V trimming: 2 bases; J trimming: 3 bases; junction bases outside the gene matches: 4. The CDR3 nucleotides are TGTGCCAGCAGTTTAGTAAGGACAGGGGGCTACGAGCAGTACTTC. Translated: CASSLVRTGGYEQYF.

This chain joins TRBV7-6 and TRBJ2-5; 10 bases match TRBD2. J lost 5 bases, V lost 5 bases, and 8 bases had no gene match. This CDR3 is 15 amino acids long. Per the germline V gene, CDR1 is SGHVS and CDR2 is FNYEAQ. CDR3 amino acids: CASSPSGLAEETQYF. The CDR3 nucleotides read TGTGCCAGCAGCCCCTCTGGACTAGCGGAGGAGACCCAGTACTTC.

The chain couples TRBV7-9 to TRBJ1-2, with D unclear. The V gene's germline CDR1 is SEHNR and CDR2 FQNEAQ (reference sequence). Trimming removed 0 bases from V and 6 bases from J, with 11 bases in between. This CDR3 contains 14 residues. CDR3 coding DNA: TGTGCCAGCAGCTTAGCGATAGGGTCCCATGGCTACACCTTC. It encodes CASSLAIGSHGYTF. Full variable domain (missing parts from reference TRBV7-9 and TRBJ1-2): DTGVSQNPRHKITKRGQNVTFRCDPISEHNRLYWYRQTLGQGPEFLTYFQNEAQLEKSRLLSDRFSAERPKGSFSTLEIQRTEQGDSAMYLCASSLAIGSHGYTFGSGTRLTVV.

The CDR3, as DNA: TGTGCCAGCAGTTTTAGTGGTACTGAAGCTTTCTTT. Amino acids: CASSFSGTEAFF. The chain is built from TRBV6-5 and TRBJ1-1; no clear D. Germline lookup yields CDR1 MNHEY and CDR2 SVGAGI. V lost 4 bases, J lost 5 bases, and 8 bases lay in between. The CDR3 contains 12 residues.

The CDR3 sequence: CASSSIRDRGHRNIQYF. CDR3 coding DNA: TGTGCCAGCAGCTCAATCCGGGACAGGGGGCATCGGAACATTCAGTACTTC. The chain combines TRBV11-2 with TRBJ2-4, with 12 bases aligning to TRBD1. Unmatched junction bases numbered 11, after V lost 4 bases and J lost 7 bases. This CDR3 comprises 17 residues. Germline CDR1 SGHAT, CDR2 FQNNGV.